The present T cell receptor beta chain was sequenced within a study of cytomegalovirus exposure and HLA in healthy donors (dated by TCRdb to 2016 to 2017). The study in broad terms: An earlier analysis of more than 550 of the donors reported 250 to 350 Gb of sequence data and 100 million to 120 million unique TCR beta sequences obtained from around 190 million T cells. Both class I and class II loci were covered by HLA typing, at four-digit resolution. To predict cytomegalovirus infection status, the study brought together high-throughput TCR immunosequencing, statistical association of individual TCRs with disease status, and machine learning. The number of donors typed differed by locus, with 629-630 for A, B, C, DRB1 and DQB1, 522 for DQA1, about 610 for DPA1, and 400 to 490 for DPB1. Alongside the repertoire data, information on donor age, sex, ethnicity and CMV serostatus was compiled. Roughly 5 DR-DQ haplotypes were handled as single units for association and clustering, since linkage in the cohort was strong. A separate validation cohort of about 110 different subjects was used in addition to the roughly 720-subject first cohort. A later genetic analysis took genome-wide SNP genotypes for about 65% of the 666 donors and used that subset as a discovery cohort. In the later analysis, no new phenotypic data were used to find candidate immune exposures; instead, reliance was placed on TCR beta sequences and their occurrence across donors. The study used immunosequencing to profile the T cell repertoires of 600 to 850 subjects and linked those repertoires to cytomegalovirus serostatus. To study patterns of TCR occurrence, a later analysis re-analyzed previously published TCR beta repertoires from around 700 donors and added high-resolution HLA genotyping. The genetic ancestry cluster associated with self-reported Caucasian donors included approximately 85% of the approximately 410 genotyped donors. An early release covering roughly 640 HLA-typed donors comprised 250 to 350 gigabases of sequencing data and approximately 80 million unique TCR sequences. An earlier analysis of 587 of the donors used high-throughput TCR beta sequencing to judge whether each TCR beta V gene segment behaved as functional or pseudogenic. The study was designed to test whether signatures of past pathogen exposure could be identified by cataloging public T cell receptors. Among some 410 genotyped donors of the cohort, an average of 235,054 unique TCR beta nucleotide sequences were sequenced per donor, roughly a sixth of them non-productive. Every discovery cohort repertoire had been produced on one sequencing platform. Broad study findings and their caveats: The cohort was sequenced for TCR beta chains only, and without alpha or paired-chain data the features that could be detected were limited. For the cohort, immune exposure information was limited to CMV serostatus. The authors suggested that the approach could potentially be generalized to other disease states and immunological phenotypes. Across donors, most TCR sequences were observed very rarely, whereas some public TCRs were present in many individuals. Linkage disequilibrium might explain the correlated functional status among segregating V segments, but an unknown experimental factor could not be ruled out. V-gene and J-gene trimming of TCR beta chains was associated with a missense DCLRE1C variant in a later genetic analysis, and the association was replicated in an independent cohort. Specific HLA alleles were associated with around 18,000 TCR beta sequences at a false discovery rate of 0.05 in a later analysis. A total of roughly 160 TCR beta chains were listed by the study as associated with cytomegalovirus. A few of the identified cytomegalovirus-associated TCR beta chains were confirmed in vitro to be specific for cytomegalovirus antigens. Sequencing depth was assumed to be roughly uniform across donors in the presence/absence analyses, though that assumption may not hold. In an earlier analysis of 450 to 750 of the donors, most TCR beta V segments appeared in productive rearrangements about 87% or about 30% of the time, broadly matching IMGT annotations. A later analysis reported that several top co-occurrence clusters appeared linked to parvovirus B19, influenza, CMV and Epstein-Barr virus. Some IMGT-functional V segments, including TRBV6-2 and TRBV6-3, could not be distinguished by the 87-base-pair reads and were therefore excluded. In a later analysis, the rate of TCR association differed among HLA loci, with DRB1 alleles having the most associated TCRs and HLA-C alleles having the fewest. The classifier was reported to diagnose cytomegalovirus status with high specificity and sensitivity in both the original and validation cohorts. A later analysis found that HLA-associated TCR beta chains were more clonally expanded and had lower generation probabilities than equally common non-associated chains. A further reported finding was that TCR beta sequences accurately predicted the HLA-A and HLA-B alleles for most subjects in the first cohort. A group of highly shared sequence variants was considered likely to be a technical artifact of the sequencing pipeline. According to a later genetic analysis, donors in an Asian-associated ancestry cluster had fewer N-insertions in productive TCRs than the approximately 650-donor mean. Most CMV-associated TCR beta chains appeared to be HLA-restricted in a later analysis, and the HLA associations seemed to be driven largely by CMV exposure. When HLA alleles, especially DR and DQ, strongly co-occurred, TCR associations were difficult to assign to individual alleles. HLA typing was unavailable for some donors at each locus, so association tests used only the typed subset. Because counts were too low, more than 15 rarely observed V segments, including chromosome 9 orphons, were excluded from the earlier analysis of a few hundred of the donors.

Library construction relied on the immunoSEQ multiplex PCR assay. For the multiplex PCR, a mixture combining 60 forward primers for TCR Vbeta segments and 13 reverse primers for TCR Jbeta segments was used. Amplification of the CDR3 region of rearranged TCR beta genes was performed with a multiplex PCR assay on genomic DNA. The Illumina HiSeq System was used to sequence the amplified TCR beta libraries as 87-base-pair reads. Turning to the authors' computational methods: A later analysis counted approximately 74 million unique TCR beta chains across the 666 repertoires, and around 12 million of these chains were shared by at least two donors. To remove PCR and sequencing errors, raw reads were error-corrected and collapsed into unique sequences using a nearest-neighbor algorithm that merged closely related sequences. Alignment of CDR3 sequences to IMGT reference sequences was used to assign V, D and J gene segments. For a sequence to be retained, a match of at least six nucleotides to both a V gene segment and a J gene segment was required. Rearrangements were classified as productive when the CDR3 lacked stop codons and remained in frame with V and J, and all other rearrangements were classified as non-productive. CDR3 was defined according to IMGT convention as the region running from the second conserved V-encoded cysteine to the conserved J-encoded phenylalanine. Sequences without an unambiguous match to a single V gene segment were excluded from the earlier analysis of 587 of the donors. In an earlier analysis of some 590 of the donors, V segments were called functional above 56.7% productive rearrangements and were called segregating when the between-donor standard deviation exceeded 5%. A statistical classification framework was developed to diagnose cytomegalovirus status using the catalog of TCR beta chain sequences. In a later analysis, V and J genes were assigned by comparing TCR nucleotide sequences against IMGT/GENE-DB human TR gene sequences. In a later analysis, CDR3 sequences and most-parsimonious VDJ recombination scenarios were assigned using the TCRdist pipeline. In a later analysis, every TCR beta chain was defined by the combination of its CDR3 amino acid sequence and its V-gene family, and reads without a unique V-gene family were dropped. As a way to deal with suspected cross-contamination and a sequencing artifact, a later analysis dropped roughly 600 nucleotide sequences that were highly shared and had low generation probability. For each public chain, a later analysis derived a clonal expansion index from normalized ranks of inferred template counts within each repertoire. A later analysis computed generation probabilities with a VDJ recombination model fitted to out-of-frame rearrangements, and checked the results against IGoR. A later analysis scored TCR-TCR, TCR-HLA and TCR-CMV co-occurrence with hypergeometric tests, applying a repertoire-size bias correction to TCR pairs. False discovery rates were estimated in a later analysis by permuting HLA or CMV assignments 20 times. In a later analysis, co-occurring TCRs were grouped with DBSCAN, and TCRdist sequence similarity was added when clustering was performed within HLA-allele-positive subsets. Co-occurrence clustering excluded repertoires with fewer than 30,000 or more than 120,000 public chains, plus five with anomalous nucleotide sharing. TCRdb mirrors the immuneACCESS table, restricted to in-frame sequences. Some clones are absent from its copies; in checked studies, under half trace to an unresolved V gene, and the reason for the others is unknown. V and J calls and clone size come straight from that table; D and trimming were deduced from the DNA. This sample holds about 130,000 clones; 75% to 90% were observed only once. Around 3.6% of the sample lies in the top ten.

In total, approximately 700 healthy bone marrow donors made up the cohort. At the time of sampling, all cohort members were nominally healthy, though unrecorded immune exposures were likely present. The donor was CMV seronegative and was included in the group of under 450 seronegative cohort members. A peripheral blood sample was collected from each donor, and TCR beta sequencing was performed on peripheral blood mononuclear cells. The Qiagen DNeasy Blood Extraction Kit was used to extract genomic DNA from the blood cell samples. V is trimmed back by 3 bases and J by 8 bases, and the junction contains 1 base that no gene match accounts for. CDR1 and CDR2 are drawn from the germline V gene: SGDLS, YYNGEE. Including the terminal cysteine and phenylalanine, the CDR3 comprises 12 residues. Only the CDR3 region is kept as DNA, spanning 36 bases read in frame from base 1. The sample holds one count of this clone. This clone's antigen is unknown. The sample holds no much larger clone one base away, and base qualities are not on file.

Specimen: PBMCs. Here the chain combines TRBV9 and TRBJ1-4; TRBD1 fits 7 bases in the junction. The sequence was obtained from a woman between 35 and 50 years old in good health and CMV-seronegative. The DNA is as follows: TGTGCCAGCAGCGGACAGGGAGAAAAACTGTTTTTT. The resulting protein is CASSGQGEKLFF.